The 19 T cell receptor beta chains below were found in one sample sequenced in a study of blood T cell repertoires in COVID-19. Sequenced by immunoSEQ multiplex PCR; TCRdb stores in-frame clones only, minus some. The sample holds roughly 250,000 clones, approximately 81% seen once. Input material: peripheral blood. The origin of the receptors is a man between 35 and 55 years old with acute or convalescent COVID-19.

The table lists this clone with many counts. V usage is TRBV14 and J usage is TRBJ1-4; 9 bases match TRBD1. V gave up 5 bases and J gave up 10 bases; unmatched junction bases: 5. The CDR3 spans 13 residues. Looked up from germline, CDR1 is SGHDN and CDR2 is FVKESK. The CDR3 reads CASSRDRAGKLFF. CDR3 DNA: TGTGCCAGCAGCAGGGACAGGGCCGGAAAACTGTTTTTT.

This chain joins TRBV3-1 (or the pseudogene TRBV3-2) and TRBJ1-6, with D perhaps matching TRBD1 (5 bases). The CDR3 extends over 16 amino acids. V was pared by 2 bases and J by 7 bases, with 15 bases between. In germline, CDR1 is LGHDT, CDR2 YNNKEL (reference sequence). This CDR3 reads CASSQRSGLQNSPLHF. CDR3 nucleotide sequence: TGTGCCAGCAGCCAACGATCGGGACTGCAAAATTCACCCCTCCACTTT.

V is TRBV7-9 and J is TRBJ1-3; maybe TRBD1 (5 bases). The V end was cut by 8 bases, the J end by 1 base, with 12 bases between. CDR3 length equals 14 residues. From germline, CDR1 is SEHNR and CDR2 FQNEAQ (reference sequence). The CDR3 DNA reads TGTGCCAGCGGGGCGTCGAAATCTGGAAACACCATATATTTT. Protein: CASGASKSGNTIYF. Full variable domain (remainder filled in from reference TRBV7-9 and TRBJ1-3): DTGVSQNPRHKITKRGQNVTFRCDPISEHNRLYWYRQTLGQGPEFLTYFQNEAQLEKSRLLSDRFSAERPKGSFSTLEIQRTEQGDSAMYLCASGASKSGNTIYFGEGSWLTVV.

The chain couples TRBV28 to TRBJ2-7; no firm D call. The V and J ends lost 6 bases and 6 bases respectively, with 15 bases between them. CDR1 and CDR2 (germline): MDHEN, SYDVKM. The CDR3 is 13 residues long. DNA of the CDR3: TGTGCCAGCAGCTCCCAGATATACAGCGAGCAGTACTTC. This sequence encodes CASSSQIYSEQYF.

This clone occurred once. J is TRBJ2-5 and V is TRBV7-8, with TRBD2 matching 7 bases. Germline-derived CDR1 and CDR2 are SGHVS and FQNEAQ. The CDR3 totals 13 residues. V lost 2 bases, J lost 7 bases, and 4 bases stayed unmatched. The chain's CDR3 is CASSLPPGGTQYF. The DNA of the CDR3 is TGTGCCAGCAGCTTACCCCCGGGGGGGACCCAGTACTTC.

The rearrangement uses TRBV6-2 or TRBV6-3 and TRBJ1-1; maybe TRBD1 (6 bases). CDR1 and CDR2 from the germline V gene are MNHEY and SVGEGT. V was pared by 5 bases and J by 7 bases, with 23 bases between. This CDR3 has 16 residues. CDR3: CASSTPPQGPAIEAFF. The CDR3, as DNA: TGTGCCAGCAGTACCCCCCCACAGGGACCGGCGATTGAAGCTTTCTTT.

The chain has TRBV3-1 (or the pseudogene TRBV3-2) and TRBJ2-2, with D possibly being TRBD1 (6 bases). Trimming took 4 bases from V and 1 from J, leaving 10 bases between them. CDR1 LGHDT and CDR2 YNNKEL come from the germline V gene (reference sequence). This CDR3 is built from 15 residues. CDR3 amino acids: CASSRWTENTGELFF. The CDR3 DNA reads as TGTGCCAGCAGCCGATGGACAGAGAACACCGGGGAGCTGTTTTTT.

V and J are TRBV6-5 and TRBJ1-5; D perhaps matches TRBD1 (5 bases). Trimming removed 7 bases from V and 1 base from J, with 11 bases in between. Germline V gene sequence: CDR1 MNHEY, CDR2 SVGAGI. The CDR3 is made up of 14 amino acids. The CDR3 reads CASNIRGSNQPQHF. In DNA, the CDR3 is TGTGCCAGCAATATTAGGGGCAGCAATCAGCCCCAGCATTTT.

The chain recombines TRBV2 with TRBJ2-7; possible D gene TRBD1, 6 bases. Germline CDR1 and CDR2: SNHLY and FYNNEI. V was trimmed by 11 bases and J by 0 bases, leaving 14 bases between them. The CDR3 consists of 13 residues. CDR3 DNA: TGTGCCTCCAAGTGGGACACCTCCTACGAGCAGTACTTC. This codes for CASKWDTSYEQYF. Full variable domain (rest looked up from reference TRBV2 and TRBJ2-7): EPEVTQTPSHQVTQMGQEVILRCVPISNHLYFYWYRQILGQKVEFLVSFYNNEISEKSEIFDDQFSVERPDGSNFTLKIRSTKLEDSAMYFCASKWDTSYEQYFGPGTRLTVT.

As regards this clone: The junction does not match germline at one end; this may be a read error. This chain uses TRBV6-1 with TRBJ1-3; 7 bases fit TRBD1. Germline V lookup: CDR1 MNHNS, CDR2 SASEGT. CDR3 length equals 14 residues. The CDR3 nucleotides read TGTGCCAGCGGTGACAGGGTTCAAGGAAACACCATATATTTT. Encoded protein: CASGDRVQGNTIYF.

The CDR3 coding sequence is TGCGCCAGCAGCGGGGGGTGTCAGGATACAGATACGCAGTATTTT. It codes for CASSGGCQDTDTQYF. This chain joins TRBV10-1 and TRBJ2-3; 7 nucleotides agree with TRBD2. Per the germline V gene, CDR1 is WNHNN and CDR2 is SYGVQD (reference sequence). Trimming cost V 6 bases and J 3 bases; bases outside gene matches: 9. The CDR3 loop spans 15 amino acids.

The chain joins TRBV4-1 to TRBJ2-1; 7 bases are shared with TRBD2. CDR1 is MGHRA and CDR2 is YSYEKL in the germline V gene. J was trimmed by 4 bases and V by 4 bases; bases with no gene match: 4. CDR3 size: 14 residues. CDR3 residues: CASSPGTTYNEQFF. The CDR3 nucleotides are TGCGCCAGCAGCCCCGGGACTACTTACAATGAGCAGTTCTTC.

CDR3 DNA sequence: TGTGCCAGCAGCGTTAGCGGGGAGGGGGAGACCCAGTACTTC. This gives the protein CASSVSGEGETQYF. The J gene is TRBJ2-5, the V gene TRBV7-9; 8 bases align to TRBD2. Germline CDR1 reads SEHNR; CDR2 reads FQNEAQ (reference sequence). The CDR3 contains 14 residues. V was pared by 5 bases and J by 5 bases, with 7 bases of the junction left unmatched.

This clone has just a few counts. V usage is TRBV6-2 or TRBV6-3 and J usage is TRBJ1-2, with TRBD1 matching over 9 bases. Germline V gene lookup returns CDR1 MNHEY and CDR2 SVGEGT. The V and J ends lost 4 bases and 4 bases, in that order; junction bases with no gene match: 10. The CDR3 totals 16 residues. CDR3 DNA: TGTGCCAGCAGTTCATTGCCGGGACAGGGTTCCTATGGCTACACCTTC. Translation gives CASSSLPGQGSYGYTF.

The chain carries TRBV25-1 and TRBJ2-5; TRBD1 agrees at 8 bases. The germline CDR1 and CDR2 sequences are MGHDK and SYGVNS. There are 14 residues in the CDR3. J gave up 3 bases and V 3 bases, and 3 bases lay outside the gene matches. The CDR3 DNA follows: TGTGCCAGCAGTGAGCACAGGGGGAAAGAGACCCAGTACTTC. It encodes CASSEHRGKETQYF.

This chain uses TRBV28 with TRBJ1-4; 10 positions agree with TRBD1. CDR1 is MDHEN, CDR2 SYDVKM, per germline. With V trimmed by 2 bases and J by 0 bases, 6 bases remained unmatched. The CDR3 spans 18 residues. The CDR3 protein is CASSLRQGATATNEKLFF. The CDR3 DNA is TGTGCCAGCAGTTTACGACAGGGGGCCACAGCAACTAATGAAAAACTGTTTTTT.

This clone has more than one count but fewer than ten. The chain links TRBV9 to TRBJ1-4; D gene ambiguous. V gave up 4 bases and J gave up 7 bases, with 14 bases separating them. This CDR3 has 14 residues. CDR1 is SGDLS and CDR2 is YYNGEE in the germline V gene. The CDR3 loop reads CASSLDYMSEKLFF. The CDR3, as DNA: TGTGCCAGCAGCCTCGACTACATGAGTGAAAAACTGTTTTTT.

The J gene is TRBJ1-5, the V gene TRBV7-9, with TRBD1 matching over 10 bases. Per the germline V gene, CDR1 is SEHNR and CDR2 is FQNEAQ (reference sequence). The CDR3 covers 17 residues. Trimming at V came to 0 bases and at J to 2 bases, leaving 4 bases not matched to a gene. CDR3 protein: CASSLASGQGGNQPQHF. The CDR3 coding sequence is TGTGCCAGCAGCTTAGCGTCTGGACAGGGGGGCAATCAGCCCCAGCATTTT.

J is TRBJ2-2 and V is TRBV5-6, with D maybe TRBD1 (6 bases). V was trimmed by 6 bases and J by 1 base, leaving 13 bases between them. This CDR3 spans 15 amino acids. The germline gives CDR1 SGHDT, CDR2 YYEEEE. The CDR3 region has the DNA TGTGCCAGCATGCTGGACAGAATGAACACCGGGGAGCTGTTTTTT. Its translation is CASMLDRMNTGELFF.